Listed here are 5 T cell receptor beta chains from one sample, sequenced in a study of CD8 T cells in ankylosing spondylitis. Whole-study results and caveats: The study identified a TCR beta motif of several highly homologous variants that appeared characteristic of ankylosing spondylitis blood.

No cognate antigen is known for these TCRs. TCRdb fed the 5' RACE reads into MiXCR, producing one record per CDR3 protein. In the table there are around 220,000 distinct CDR3 sequences, around 16% of which are singletons. The sequencing sample was made of blood, either unsorted or a sorted T cell fraction (not recorded which). The receptors derive from a male donor with ankylosing spondylitis.

J is TRBJ2-3 and V is TRBV11-3, with D uncertain. The V end lost 4 bases, the J end lost 5 bases, and 16 bases lay between the germline ends. The CDR3 extends over 15 amino acids. Germline V gene data show CDR1 as SGHNT and CDR2 as YENEEA. Here the CDR3 reads CASSSPRIYKDTQYF. The CDR3 region has the DNA TGTGCCAGCAGCTCCCCTCGGATTTATAAAGATACGCAGTATTTT.

This clonotype turned up a few times. V gene TRBV21-1 combines with J gene TRBJ1-2; TRBD1 is taken as the D call from the table, unchecked against the DNA. TRBV21-1 is marked as a pseudogene. CDR3 length: 17 residues. This CDR3 is CASKGVGTDRFGYGYTF. The DNA for the CDR3 is TGTGCCAGCAAAGGGGTTGGGACAGACCGTTTTGGCTATGGCTACACCTTC.

This chain links TRBV5-1 with TRBJ1-1; D may be TRBD1 (6 bases). The V end was cut by 0 bases, the J end by 3 bases, with 12 bases between. This CDR3 has 15 residues. Germline CDR1 SGHRS, CDR2 YFSETQ. The CDR3 DNA follows: TGCGCCAGCAGCTTGGCCTGGACAGAATACACTGAAGCTTTCTTT. Translation: CASSLAWTEYTEAFF. The complete variable domain, with remaining parts taken from reference TRBV5-1 and TRBJ1-1, reads KAGVTQTPRYLIKTRGQQVTLSCSPISGHRSVSWYQQTPGQGLQFLFEYFSETQRNKGNFPGRFSGRQFSNSRSEMNVSTLELGDSALYLCASSLAWTEYTEAFFGQGTRLTVV.

This clonotype was counted many times. In DNA, the CDR3 is TGTGCCAGCAGTTGGACAGGGCCGACCGGGGAGCTGTTTTTT. Amino acid sequence: CASSWTGPTGELFF. The chain is built from TRBV12-3 or TRBV12-4 and TRBJ2-2, with TRBD1 matching 8 bases. J lost 5 bases, V lost 4 bases, and 3 bases had no gene match. The CDR3 runs to 14 residues.

A few counts support this clonotype. This sequence joins TRBV20-1 and TRBJ2-7, with D perhaps matching TRBD1 (6 bases). With 6 bases removed from V and 4 bases from J, the gap between germline ends came to 7 bases. Germline lookup yields CDR1 DFQATT and CDR2 SNEGSKA (reference sequence). The CDR3 totals 10 residues. The CDR3, as DNA: TGCAGTGCAGGACAGTACGAGCAGTACTTC. This codes for CSAGQYEQYF.